This T cell receptor (beta chain) emerged from a study of T cells in Graves' hyperthyroidism and ophthalmopathy (dated by TCRdb to 2018 to 2020). In terms of the full investigation: Peripheral blood was collected at initial diagnosis, before any treatment. To identify distinguishing TCR V-J signatures, a discovery cohort of around 98 patients was used, comprising 43 with Graves' ophthalmopathy and 55 to 65 with stable Graves' hyperthyroidism. An independent validation cohort of around 19 hyperthyroidism patients and some 15 patients who later progressed to ophthalmopathy tested prospective prediction of ophthalmopathy. The roughly 100 discovery patients were randomly divided into training and test sets at a 7:3 ratio. In addition, the study compared T-cell repertoires in thyroid tissue and in blood from over 5 Graves' hyperthyroidism patients. Once sampling was done, hyperthyroidism patients were given methimazole at a starting dose of 30 mg daily, whereas ophthalmopathy patients were given high-dose intravenous methylprednisolone. The paper describes TCR Vbeta CDR3 sequencing of 130 to 150 peripheral blood samples, made up of 43 ophthalmopathy patients, around 78 hyperthyroidism patients and 17 progressor patients. Broader findings and caveats from the paper: Sample size was not statistically predetermined, and investigators were not blinded to group allocation. In cross-validation, a model built on a 13 V-J signature told ophthalmopathy apart from stable hyperthyroidism with 87.88% sensitivity and approximately 81% specificity, and in testing the same model reached 80%/75%. In validation, the model predicted progression to ophthalmopathy a median of around 6.5 months before onset, with roughly 71% sensitivity and about 75% specificity. Blood samples also contained most of the expanded thyroid clonotypes (frequency above 0.001), which suggests that blood repertoires may reflect thyroid immune responses.

This clonotype was detected ten times or more. Its antigen is unknown. No base quality values were provided; no much bigger clone lies one nucleotide off. Including the terminal cysteine and phenylalanine, the CDR3 comprises 15 residues. The sequence is cut down to CDR3 DNA, 45 bases in frame from base 1. V drops 4 bases and J drops 0 bases, leaving 14 bases in between. CDR1 and CDR2 (SGHKS, YYEKEE) derive from the germline V gene (reference sequence). Amplification of TCR beta CDR3 regions was carried out from RNA transcripts. The first round of RT-PCR for the TCR CDR3 was performed with the HTBI primer set and the Qiagen OneStep RT-PCR kit. Libraries were constructed in a second round of multiplex PCR, after which size selection and purification were carried out. Libraries were sequenced paired-end with 100 bp reads on an Illumina HiSeq2000. Processing in the source paper ran as follows. SOAPnuke was used to process the raw data, with reads discarded if the reads contained adapters or uncalled bases, had a mean Phred below 15, or lacked an exact constant-primer or identifier match. High-quality paired reads were merged with COPE v1.2.5, and unique nucleotide sequences were defined as clonotypes. Clonotypes were aligned to IMGT TRBV, TRBD and TRBJ reference segments using MiTCR v1.1. The analysis included only V-J combinations with a frequency above 0.0001, which together covered 99% to 99.2% of the repertoires. A TCS score was defined as the ratio between F50 (clonal expansion) and ExV (chaos), using BLOSUM62-based TCRdist between CDR3 peptides within each V-J. Welch's t-statistics and random forest reduced roughly 540 V-J features to 13, which were used in a naive Bayes classifier (R e1071). TCRdb reworked the public reads: Q25 trimming with fastp, MiXCR clone assembly, productive beta chains retained. When rows share a CDR3 protein, they turn into one entry using the most common DNA and genes. V and J calls and clone size were set by TCRdb, not the authors. This sample is represented by under 450,000 distinct CDR3 sequences; about a sixth of them were singletons. The ten largest clones add up to roughly a third of the sample.

Hyperthyroidism patients were newly diagnosed, had a disease duration of under 2 months, and were aged 18 to 65 years. Any patient with an uncontrolled infection, another autoimmune disease, pregnancy or lactation was excluded. Clinical symptoms, serum thyroxine and TRAb, thyroid ultrasound, and orbital computed tomography formed the basis for the diagnoses. Blood from progressor patients was collected at the time of first diagnosis with hyperthyroidism, before any ophthalmopathy symptoms had appeared. PBMCs were isolated from approximately 10 ml of fresh peripheral blood by Ficoll-Paque density gradient centrifugation. Progressor patients were initially diagnosed with Graves' hyperthyroidism and developed ophthalmopathy during follow-up. Total RNA was extracted using Trizol reagent, and RNA quality was assessed on an Agilent 2100 Bioanalyzer.

The receptor's source is a woman in her 30s with Graves' hyperthyroidism that later progressed to Graves' ophthalmopathy. The sequence joins TRBV5-5 to TRBJ2-7; TRBD2 could be the D gene, as 5 bases match. The sample consisted of blood. The nucleotides are TGTGCCAGCAGCCCCACGACGGGGAGCTCCTACGAGCAGTACTTC. Its translation is CASSPTTGSSYEQYF.